One sample yielded the 27 T cell receptor beta chains listed below, sequenced in a study of T cells in Graves' hyperthyroidism and ophthalmopathy. The investigators amplified TCR beta CDR3 regions from RNA transcripts. First-round RT-PCR of the TCR CDR3 relied on the HTBI primer set. TCRdb itself ran the multiplex PCR reads through MiXCR, one entry per CDR3 protein. Of about 690,000 distinct CDR3 sequences in the sample, 15% to 20% were seen once. Sequencing was done on a sample of blood. The receptor set was obtained from a man in his fifties or sixties with Graves' hyperthyroidism.

This clonotype was seen repeatedly, ten times or more. The chain employs TRBV27 and TRBJ2-7; D assignment may be TRBD1 or TRBD2 (5 bases each). CDR3 length: 15 amino acids. CDR1 is MNHEY, CDR2 SMNVEV, per germline (reference sequence). V lost 5 bases and J lost 3, with 17 bases in between. The CDR3: CASSARGLGVYEQYF. In DNA, the CDR3 is TGTGCCAGCAGTGCCCGGGGCCTTGGGGTCTACGAGCAGTACTTC.

This clonotype was detected ten times or more. The rearrangement links TRBV6-2 or TRBV6-3 to TRBJ1-2; tentatively, D is TRBD1 (5 bases). The CDR3 has 13 residues. V was clipped by 6 bases and J by 5 bases, with 13 bases between them. Germline CDR1 and CDR2: MNHEY and SVGEGT. DNA of the CDR3: TGTGCCAGCAGGTCCGACAGAGTTTATGGCTACACCTTC. Protein sequence: CASRSDRVYGYTF.

This clonotype was counted many times. The V and J genes are TRBV28 and TRBJ2-6; D unresolved. Germline V gene lookup returns CDR1 MDHEN and CDR2 SYDVKM. Trimming removed 2 bases from V and 0 bases from J, with 8 bases in between. CDR3 length: 16 amino acids. The CDR3 coding sequence is TGTGCCAGCAGTTTACGCCTACTCTCTGGGGCCAACGTCCTGACTTTC. Amino acids: CASSLRLLSGANVLTF.

The chain has TRBV12-3 or TRBV12-4 and TRBJ1-1; no reliable D call. Trimming cost V 3 bases and J 3 bases, with 8 bases left between them. The CDR3 is 13 amino acids. The CDR3 is CASSLKVYTEAFF. The CDR3 coding sequence is TGTGCCAGCAGTTTGAAGGTGTACACTGAAGCTTTCTTT.

This clonotype was seen more than once but under ten times. The rearrangement uses TRBV30 and TRBJ2-1, with TRBD2 matching over 9 bases. Germline CDR1 and CDR2: GTSNPN and SVGIG (reference sequence). The CDR3 loop spans 14 amino acids. Trimming removed 4 bases from V and 7 bases from J; junction bases left unmatched: 8. CDR3 in DNA: TGTGCCTGGACGCGGGGGGGGGGTAAAAATGAGCAGTTCTTC. It specifies CAWTRGGGKNEQFF.

This chain uses TRBV5-1 with TRBJ2-7; the match to TRBD1 covers 12 bases. V shed 3 bases and J 7 bases; nucleotides not matched to a gene: 11. CDR3 length: 16 residues. Germline assignment: CDR1 SGHRS and CDR2 YFSETQ. The chain's CDR3 is CASSSDSGQGALEQYF. CDR3 sequence (DNA): TGCGCCAGCAGCTCAGACTCGGGACAGGGGGCGCTAGAGCAGTACTTC.

Many counts were recorded for this clonotype. In nucleotides, the CDR3 is TGTGCCAGCAGCTTAACAGGCAGGGTACAAGAGACCCAGTACTTC. Translation: CASSLTGRVQETQYF. The gene calls are TRBV11-2 and TRBJ2-5; maybe TRBD1 (5 bases). The CDR3 consists of 15 residues. The germline V and J ends were trimmed by 2 bases and 2 bases, with 12 bases remaining between them. CDR1 and CDR2 from the germline V gene are SGHAT and FQNNGV.

This clonotype was observed at least ten times. The chain combines TRBV11-2 with TRBJ2-1; D unclear. The CDR3 has 16 residues. The germline V and J ends were trimmed by 1 base and 0 bases, with 10 bases remaining between them. Germline lookup yields CDR1 SGHAT and CDR2 FQNNGV. The CDR3: CASSLVYSSSYNEQFF. The CDR3 region has the DNA TGTGCCAGCAGCTTAGTGTACAGTAGCTCCTACAATGAGCAGTTCTTC.

This clonotype was recorded many times. V usage is TRBV27 and J usage is TRBJ2-2, with D perhaps TRBD2 (6 bases). Trimming shortened V by 1 base and J by 5 bases, and 11 bases separated the two germline ends. This CDR3 spans 15 amino acids. Germline assignment: CDR1 MNHEY and CDR2 SMNVEV (reference sequence). CDR3 sequence: CASSLYQRGTGELFF. CDR3 coding DNA: TGTGCCAGCAGTTTATATCAACGGGGGACCGGGGAGCTGTTTTTT.

This clonotype has more than one count but fewer than ten. This chain connects TRBV5-4 to TRBJ2-5; the D gene is possibly TRBD1 (5 bases). Germline CDR1 is SGHNT and CDR2 is YYREEE (reference sequence). The germline V and J ends were trimmed by 5 bases and 1 base, with 15 bases remaining between them. The CDR3 has 15 residues. The CDR3 reads CASRNGQGTQETQYF. The DNA for the CDR3 is TGTGCCAGCAGAAACGGACAAGGCACCCAAGAGACCCAGTACTTC. The full variable domain, with the rest looked up from reference TRBV5-4 and TRBJ2-5, is ETGVTQSPTHLIKTRGQQVTLRCSSQSGHNTVSWYQQALGQGPQFIFQYYREEENGRGNFPPRFSGLQFPNYSSELNVNALELDDSALYLCASRNGQGTQETQYFGPGTRLLVL.

This clonotype was observed many times. CDR3 DNA sequence: TGCAGTGCCCCGGGACTCAACGCTCACTACAATGAGCAGTTCTTC. This translates into CSAPGLNAHYNEQFF. V is TRBV20-1 and J is TRBJ2-1, with D possibly being TRBD2 (6 bases). This CDR3 is built from 15 residues. CDR1 is DFQATT, CDR2 SNEGSKA, per germline (reference sequence). With 6 bases removed from V and 3 bases from J, the gap between germline ends came to 18 bases.

This clonotype came up many times. For the CDR3, the DNA is TGCGCCAGCAGCTCGGCAGCCTCGGGACAGGGGACATTGAATGAGCAGTTCTTC. Its protein is CASSSAASGQGTLNEQFF. The rearrangement links TRBV5-1 to TRBJ2-1, with 10 bases matching TRBD1. J was trimmed by 7 bases and V by 3 bases; bases with no gene match: 16. The germline gives CDR1 SGHRS, CDR2 YFSETQ. The CDR3 is 18 residues long. Looking up the rest from reference TRBV5-1 and TRBJ2-1 gives the full variable domain: KAGVTQTPRYLIKTRGQQVTLSCSPISGHRSVSWYQQTPGQGLQFLFEYFSETQRNKGNFPGRFSGRQFSNSRSEMNVSTLELGDSALYLCASSSAASGQGTLNEQFFGPGTRLTVL.

V and J are TRBV7-8 and TRBJ1-2, with a tentative D call TRBD1 (5 bases). Trimming cost V 6 bases and J 6 bases, with 38 bases left between them. This CDR3 comprises 21 residues. Per the germline V gene, CDR1 is SGHVS and CDR2 is FQNEAQ. The DNA of the CDR3 is TGTGCCAGCAGAAAACGGGACTCTCCGTCCCGGAGAACGACATTAATGCATGGCTACACCTTC. Residues: CASRKRDSPSRRTTLMHGYTF.

The V gene is TRBV19, the J gene TRBJ1-2, with D hard to call. Germline V gene sequence: CDR1 LNHDA, CDR2 SQIVND (reference sequence). CDR3 length equals 14 residues. Between the trimmed V and J ends, which lost 0 bases and 3 bases, there was a span of 8 bases. Here the CDR3 reads CASSIDPAHYGYTF. Written as DNA, the CDR3 is TGTGCCAGTAGTATAGACCCTGCGCACTATGGCTACACCTTC.

This clonotype was recorded many times. The J gene is TRBJ1-2, the V gene TRBV28; possible D gene TRBD1, 5 bases. V was clipped by 4 bases and J by 3 bases, with 9 bases between them. CDR1 is MDHEN, CDR2 SYDVKM, per germline. The CDR3 has 13 amino acids. The CDR3 loop reads CASSSDRYYGYTF. The CDR3, as DNA: TGTGCCAGCAGTTCCGACAGATACTATGGCTACACCTTC.

V and J are TRBV9 and TRBJ2-7; D gene ambiguous. V was trimmed by 4 bases and J by 4 bases, leaving 18 bases between them. Germline-derived CDR1 and CDR2 are SGDLS and YYNGEE. This CDR3 comprises 15 residues. The CDR3 reads CASSPDWGISYEQYF. DNA of the CDR3: TGTGCCAGCAGCCCAGACTGGGGAATTAGTTACGAGCAGTACTTC.

This clonotype was picked up many times. For the CDR3, the DNA is TGTGCCAGCAGTGAAGCAACAGAGTACCAAGAGACCCAGTACTTC. It codes for CASSEATEYQETQYF. The rearrangement links TRBV2 to TRBJ2-5; D uncertain. The CDR3 is made up of 15 amino acids. Germline values: CDR1 SNHLY, CDR2 FYNNEI. With 0 bases removed from V and 0 bases from J, the gap between germline ends came to 8 bases.

This clonotype was seen repeatedly, ten times or more. The chain employs TRBV28 and TRBJ2-3; TRBD1 matches at 11 bases. CDR1 MDHEN and CDR2 SYDVKM come from the germline V gene. Unmatched junction bases numbered 6, after V lost 3 bases and J lost 1 base. There are 17 residues in the CDR3. CDR3 loop: CASSLEGQGARTDTQYF. The CDR3 coding sequence is TGTGCCAGCAGTTTGGAAGGACAGGGGGCTCGCACAGATACGCAGTATTTT.

This clonotype showed up many times. The genes are TRBV11-2 and TRBJ2-3, with 8 bases identical to TRBD2. After removal of 5 bases from V and 0 bases from J, the junction contained 13 bases not matched to a gene. Germline V gives CDR1 SGHAT, CDR2 FQNNGV. The CDR3 consists of 18 residues. Written as DNA, the CDR3 is TGTGCCAGCAGCCCGCAAAGCGGGAGAGTAAGGAGCACAGATACGCAGTATTTT. Amino acid sequence: CASSPQSGRVRSTDTQYF.

This clonotype appeared a single time. The rearrangement joins TRBV3-1 to TRBJ2-1; D remains ambiguous. CDR3 size: 14 residues. The V gene lost 4 bases and the J gene lost 4 bases, with 11 bases spanning the gap. Germline V lookup: CDR1 LGHDT, CDR2 YNNKEL (reference sequence). CDR3 sequence (DNA): TGTGCCAGCAGCCGAGACTTTTTTTACAATGAGCAGTTCTTC. This translates into CASSRDFFYNEQFF.

The chain links TRBV5-1 to TRBJ1-1; 12 bases match TRBD1. From germline, CDR1 is SGHRS and CDR2 YFSETQ. CDR3 size: 19 residues. Losses at the gene ends were 3 bases for V and 0 bases for J; bases not matched to a gene: 12. The CDR3 nucleotides are TGCGCCAGCAGCTCCGACCCTTCCGGGACAGGGGGCATGAACACTGAAGCTTTCTTT. Protein product: CASSSDPSGTGGMNTEAFF.

This clonotype was recorded at least ten times. The chain combines TRBV28 with TRBJ1-2, with 7 bases aligning to TRBD1. Looked up from germline, CDR1 is MDHEN and CDR2 is SYDVKM. V lost 5 bases, J lost 9 bases, and 9 bases stayed unmatched. The CDR3 extends over 13 amino acids. The CDR3 spells CASSPTTGYSYTF. CDR3 bases: TGTGCCAGCAGTCCAACGACAGGGTATAGCTACACCTTC.

In its sample, this clonotype was seen many times. The V gene is TRBV28, the J gene TRBJ2-7; D unresolved. Trimming stripped 2 bases from V and 2 bases from J, with 10 bases between. CDR3 size: 14 residues. CDR1 MDHEN and CDR2 SYDVKM come from the germline V gene. In DNA, the CDR3 is TGTGCCAGCAGTTTACCGCCACAGACCTACGAGCAGTACTTC. Its translation: CASSLPPQTYEQYF.

This clonotype was recorded at least ten times. V gene TRBV13 combines with J gene TRBJ1-2; unclear D gene. Germline CDR1 is PRHDT and CDR2 is FYEKMQ (reference sequence). The CDR3 length is 16 residues. The V gene lost 3 bases and the J gene lost 2 bases, with 16 bases spanning the gap. CDR3 DNA sequence: TGTGCCAGCAGCTTGGCGAGCGCGTCTCTAAACTATGGCTACACCTTC. Translation gives CASSLASASLNYGYTF.

This rearrangement joins TRBV6-2 or TRBV6-3 to TRBJ2-7; 10 nucleotides match TRBD2. Per germline, CDR1 MNHEY and CDR2 SVGEGT. The CDR3 has 14 residues. The V segment lost 6 bases and the J segment 3 bases; nucleotides outside the gene matches: 5. As DNA, the CDR3 is TGTGCCAGCAGCAAGCGGGAGGGCATCTACGAGCAGTACTTC. Translation: CASSKREGIYEQYF.

The table lists this clonotype with many counts. The gene calls are TRBV18 and TRBJ1-6; D is unclear. The CDR3 runs to 14 residues. V was clipped by 0 bases and J by 7 bases, with 7 bases between them. Germline V CDR1 and CDR2: KGHSH, LQKENI. DNA of the CDR3: TGTGCCAGCTCACCACCGTCAGAGAATTCACCCCTCCACTTT. Translated: CASSPPSENSPLHF.

This clonotype was counted at least ten times. The gene calls are TRBV24-1 and TRBJ1-5; D is uncertain. This CDR3 region has 14 residues. Trimming took off 4 bases at V and 3 bases at J, with 9 bases between the two ends. The germline V gene encodes CDR1 KGHDR and CDR2 SFDVKD. The CDR3 here is CATSDPGYNQPQHF. The CDR3 DNA reads as TGTGCCACCAGTGACCCCGGCTACAATCAGCCCCAGCATTTT.